Sequencing of this TCR beta chain was carried out in a study of cytomegalovirus exposure and HLA in healthy donors. This CDR3 contains 14 residues. V was clipped by 2 bases and J by 5 bases, with 12 bases between them. Germline V gene data show CDR1 as MNHNS and CDR2 as SASEGT. Both 60 Vbeta primers and 13 Jbeta primers went into the PCR. Assay used: immunoSEQ multiplex PCR; TCRdb lists only in-frame clones, some missing. Of 200,000 to 250,000 clones listed, approximately 80% are singletons. The donors comprised healthy bone marrow donors. This chain joins TRBV6-1 and TRBJ1-1; tentatively, D is TRBD1 (6 bases). This TCR derives from a boy between 2 and 15 years old in good health and CMV-seronegative. The sample was PBMCs. CDR3 sequence reads: CASSETGGRTEAFF. The CDR3 nucleotides read TGTGCCAGCAGTGAAACGGGGGGCAGAACTGAAGCTTTCTTT.